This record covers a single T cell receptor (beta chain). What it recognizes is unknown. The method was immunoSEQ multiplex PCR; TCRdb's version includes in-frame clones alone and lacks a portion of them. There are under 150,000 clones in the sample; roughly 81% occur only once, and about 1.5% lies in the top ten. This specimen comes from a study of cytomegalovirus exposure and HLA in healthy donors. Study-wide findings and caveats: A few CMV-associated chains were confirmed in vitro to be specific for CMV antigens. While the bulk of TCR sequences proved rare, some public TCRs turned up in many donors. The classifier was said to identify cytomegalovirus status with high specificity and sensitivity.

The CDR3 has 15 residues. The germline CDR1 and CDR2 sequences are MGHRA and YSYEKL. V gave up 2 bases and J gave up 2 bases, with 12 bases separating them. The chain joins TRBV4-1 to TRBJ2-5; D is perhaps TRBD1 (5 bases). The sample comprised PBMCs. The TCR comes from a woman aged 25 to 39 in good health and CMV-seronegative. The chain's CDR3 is CASSQNGQRQETQYF. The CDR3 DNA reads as TGCGCCAGCAGCCAAAATGGACAAAGACAAGAGACCCAGTACTTC.